The 12 T cell receptor beta chains reported below all come from one sample, sequenced in a study of T cell changes during pregnancy in multiple sclerosis. Produced via immunoSEQ multiplex PCR; TCRdb's table is partial and in-frame only. The table records approximately 52,000 clones, over 80% of them present only once. Here the sequenced sample was CD4+ T cells from peripheral blood mononuclear cells, taken in the second trimester of pregnancy. The source of these receptors is a female donor in good health, enrolled as a control in a pregnancy study.

The V gene is TRBV5-1, the J gene TRBJ1-1; no reliable D call. Germline V gene lookup returns CDR1 SGHRS and CDR2 YFSETQ. Trimming took 1 base from V and 4 from J, leaving 17 bases between them. The CDR3 has 16 amino acids. CDR3 in amino acids: CASSLRGQQPPTEAFF. CDR3 bases: TGCGCCAGCAGCTTGAGAGGCCAGCAACCCCCCACTGAAGCTTTCTTT.

J is TRBJ1-2 and V is TRBV30; D is unresolved. From germline, CDR1 is GTSNPN and CDR2 SVGIG (reference sequence). The CDR3 consists of 12 residues. The V and J ends lost 3 bases and 8 bases respectively, with 13 bases between them. CDR3 region: CAWSSGVQGYTF. The CDR3 DNA reads TGTGCCTGGAGCTCCGGGGTTCAAGGCTACACCTTC.

The chain joins TRBV9 to TRBJ2-1, with a tentative D call TRBD2 (6 bases). The V gene lost 7 bases and the J gene lost 8 bases, with 19 bases spanning the gap. This CDR3 has 14 amino acids. Germline V gene lookup returns CDR1 SGDLS and CDR2 YYNGEE. CDR3 amino acids: CASSSSVWGDEQFF. CDR3 nucleotide sequence: TGTGCCAGCTCCTCTAGCGTTTGGGGCGATGAGCAGTTCTTC.

The chain couples TRBV5-1 to TRBJ2-7; D might be TRBD2 (5 bases). The germline V and J ends were trimmed by 5 bases and 4 bases, with 16 bases remaining between them. This CDR3 contains 14 residues. CDR1 and CDR2 (germline): SGHRS, YFSETQ. As DNA, the CDR3 is TGCGCCAGCAGATTTGGGCTAGCATTTTACGAGCAGTACTTC. Protein product: CASRFGLAFYEQYF.

The chain links TRBV27 to TRBJ2-1; 7 bases fit TRBD2. The junction had 3 bases not matched to a gene; V was cut back by 8 bases and J by 2 bases. The CDR3 has 13 amino acids. Germline V gene sequence: CDR1 MNHEY, CDR2 SMNVEV (reference sequence). The CDR3 protein is CASRDYPYNEQFF. The CDR3 nucleotides read TGTGCCAGCCGGGACTATCCCTACAATGAGCAGTTCTTC.

The chain is built from TRBV11-3 and TRBJ1-2; D is possibly TRBD1 (6 bases). Trimming took off 5 bases at V and 10 bases at J, with 17 bases between the two ends. Germline V gene lookup returns CDR1 SGHNT and CDR2 YENEEA. This CDR3 spans 13 amino acids. The CDR3 DNA follows: TGTGCCAGCAGCGGCCCCGGGGACATACACTACACCTTC. Its translation: CASSGPGDIHYTF.

DNA for the CDR3: TGTGCCAGCAGTTTGCCGGGGGGCCGGTTACCTGAAGCTTTCTTT. Protein sequence: CASSLPGGRLPEAFF. The gene calls are TRBV28 and TRBJ1-1, with D possibly being TRBD1 (6 bases). The CDR3 is made up of 15 amino acids. V was trimmed by 3 bases and J by 6 bases, leaving 17 bases between them. The germline V gene encodes CDR1 MDHEN and CDR2 SYDVKM.

The sample holds one count of this clone. The chain carries TRBV4-1 and TRBJ2-7; TRBD2 matches at 14 bases. In germline, CDR1 is MGHRA, CDR2 YSYEKL. V lost 4 bases and J lost 1; bases outside the gene matches: 6. The CDR3 is made up of 17 amino acids. CDR3 DNA sequence: TGCGCCAGCAGCCGGGGGACTAGCGGGAGTTCGTCCTACGAGCAGTACTTC. It translates to CASSRGTSGSSSYEQYF.

In its sample, this clone was seen once. This chain links TRBV18 with TRBJ2-7, with D possibly matching TRBD2 (6 bases). The CDR3 spans 15 residues. Trimming removed 2 bases from V and 3 bases from J, with 14 bases in between. The germline V gene has CDR1 KGHSH and CDR2 LQKENI. The CDR3 DNA sequence: TGTGCCAGCTCACCAAGAGGCGGGGATAGCTACGAGCAGTACTTC. Translating gives CASSPRGGDSYEQYF.

This chain joins TRBV28 and TRBJ2-7; 7 bases match TRBD2. CDR3 size: 15 residues. Looked up from germline, CDR1 is MDHEN and CDR2 is SYDVKM. V dropped 6 bases and J dropped 0; count of bases not matched to a gene: 8. Here the CDR3 DNA reads TGTGCCAGCAGGGACCTGGCTAGCGGCTCCTACGAGCAGTACTTC. Amino acid sequence: CASRDLASGSYEQYF.

This rearrangement joins TRBV29-1 to TRBJ2-3; weak D call: TRBD1 (5 bases). This CDR3 region has 10 residues. Germline CDR1 is SQVTM and CDR2 is ANQGSEA. The CDR3 region is CVTGPDTQYF. CDR3 DNA: TGCGTAACAGGACCAGATACGCAGTATTTT.

The chain links TRBV5-1 to TRBJ1-3, with D possibly TRBD1 on 5 matching bases. Trimming removed 4 bases at V and 2 bases at J, with 16 bases between. CDR1 is SGHRS, CDR2 YFSETQ, per germline. The length of the CDR3 is 16 residues. CDR3 amino acids: CASSPSGGTTGNTIYF. CDR3 DNA sequence: TGCGCCAGCAGCCCGTCGGGGGGAACTACTGGAAACACCATATATTTT.